The clone carrying this T cell receptor (beta chain) was seen only a few times. TCRdb independently ran MiXCR on the 5' RACE reads; one entry per CDR3 protein. The table includes hundreds of thousands of distinct CDR3 sequences, roughly 21% detected once. The sample is drawn from a study of T-cell memory formation after mild COVID-19. The overall study: TCR clusters showed largely donor specificity.

The CDR3 spans 14 residues. V lost 3 bases, J lost 8 bases, and 14 bases lay in between. This rearrangement joins TRBV12-3 or TRBV12-4 to TRBJ2-1, with D perhaps TRBD1 (6 bases). Sequenced input: PBMCs or a T cell subset sorted from them (not recorded which). This TCR was recovered from a young man who had mild COVID-19 (a few samples of this study predate the infection). Cell type and time point are not known. The CDR3 region has the DNA TGTGCCAGCAGTTTCAGTTTTAGGGGGTATGAGCAGTTCTTC. Translation gives CASSFSFRGYEQFF.